The 19 T cell receptor beta chains below all came from one sample that was sequenced in a study of CD8 T cells in ankylosing spondylitis. TCRdb reanalysed the 5' RACE reads using MiXCR and keeps one entry per CDR3 protein. This table has some 700,000 distinct CDR3 sequences, around 20% appearing once. Study results and limitations: There was a TCR beta motif, made of fewer than 10 highly homologous variants, that appeared characteristic of ankylosing spondylitis blood.

Their cognate antigens are unknown. The sequenced material came from blood, either unsorted or a sorted T cell fraction (not recorded which). The source is a male donor with ankylosing spondylitis.

The sample holds a few counts of this clonotype. CDR3 in amino acids: CATSRMGQLYEQYF. The DNA for the CDR3 is TGTGCCACCAGCAGGATGGGGCAGCTCTACGAGCAGTACTTC. The gene calls are TRBV15 and TRBJ2-7, with D tentatively TRBD1 (5 bases). Trimming took 3 bases from V and 3 from J, leaving 12 bases between them. The CDR3 consists of 14 residues. The germline CDR1 and CDR2 sequences are LNHNV and YYDKDF (reference sequence). The full variable domain, with the rest looked up from reference TRBV15 and TRBJ2-7, is DAMVIQNPRYQVTQFGKPVTLSCSQTLNHNVMYWYQQKSSQAPKLLFHYYDKDFNNEADTPDNFQSRRPNTSFCFLDIRSPGLGDTAMYLCATSRMGQLYEQYFGPGTRLTVT.

The chain joins TRBV12-3 or TRBV12-4 to TRBJ2-7, with D possibly matching TRBD2 (6 bases). Trimming took 7 bases from V and 4 from J, leaving 23 bases between them. The CDR3 loop spans 16 amino acids. CDR3 DNA: TGTGCCAGCACTCCGCGGTTCGACCGCGGGGTTTACGAGCAGTACTTC. Translating gives CASTPRFDRGVYEQYF.

V and J are TRBV5-1 and TRBJ2-1, with TRBD2 as a possible D gene (6 bases). Looked up from germline, CDR1 is SGHRS and CDR2 is YFSETQ. V lost 1 base and J 5 bases, leaving 13 bases between the germline ends. This CDR3 is 15 amino acids long. In DNA, the CDR3 is TGCGCCAGCAGCTTGTGGGGCGGGGCAGACAATGAGCAGTTCTTC. Encoded protein: CASSLWGGADNEQFF.

V usage is TRBV29-1 and J usage is TRBJ1-1; 10 bases match TRBD1. This CDR3 spans 15 amino acids. The germline gives CDR1 SQVTM, CDR2 ANQGSEA. J lost 3 bases, V lost 4 bases, and 8 bases had no gene match. In nucleotides, the CDR3 is TGCAGCGTTGCGGTGACAGGGGGCAGGGACACTGAAGCTTTCTTT. Its protein is CSVAVTGGRDTEAFF.

This sequence joins TRBV5-1 and TRBJ1-3; D is uncertain. Deletions cut 3 bases from V and 4 bases from J, with 11 bases between. CDR1 SGHRS and CDR2 YFSETQ come from the germline V gene. The CDR3 runs 14 residues. CDR3 sequence: CASSYSTGGNTIYF. The CDR3 bases are TGCGCCAGCAGCTACTCGACTGGAGGAAACACCATATATTTT. The full variable domain, its missing parts supplied by reference TRBV5-1 and TRBJ1-3, is KAGVTQTPRYLIKTRGQQVTLSCSPISGHRSVSWYQQTPGQGLQFLFEYFSETQRNKGNFPGRFSGRQFSNSRSEMNVSTLELGDSALYLCASSYSTGGNTIYFGEGSWLTVV.

This clonotype was counted a few times. The rearrangement uses TRBV2 and TRBJ2-7; D perhaps matches TRBD1 (5 bases). Germline CDR1 SNHLY, CDR2 FYNNEI. The CDR3 spans 13 residues. Trimming took off 5 bases at V and 6 bases at J, with 14 bases between the two ends. The CDR3 loop reads CASSFDPQGEQYF. Written as DNA, the CDR3 is TGTGCCAGCAGTTTCGACCCCCAGGGCGAGCAGTACTTC.

Only a few counts were recorded for this clonotype. The chain recombines TRBV7-9 with TRBJ1-2, with 8 bases lining up with TRBD1. The CDR3 loop spans 14 amino acids. CDR1 and CDR2 (germline): SEHNR, FQNEAQ (reference sequence). J lost 6 bases, V lost 1 base, and 4 bases had no gene match. As DNA, the CDR3 is TGTGCCAGCAGCTTAGGGACAGGGACAAATGGCTACACCTTC. Protein sequence: CASSLGTGTNGYTF.

This clonotype was recorded a few times. The genes are TRBV15 and TRBJ2-1; D is uncertain. There are 15 residues in the CDR3. Germline values: CDR1 LNHNV, CDR2 YYDKDF (reference sequence). V was clipped by 0 bases and J by 8 bases, with 14 bases between them. DNA for the CDR3: TGTGCCACCAGCAGAGATCAATTGGGGAAGCATGAGCAGTTCTTC. Residues: CATSRDQLGKHEQFF.

The sample holds a few counts of this clonotype. The V gene is TRBV20-1, the J gene TRBJ2-1; 11 nucleotides line up with TRBD2. V was clipped by 8 bases and J by 13 bases; unmatched bases: 7. The CDR3 extends over 11 amino acids. Germline V gives CDR1 DFQATT, CDR2 SNEGSKA (reference sequence). The CDR3 loop is CSISGGALQFF. CDR3 sequence (DNA): TGCAGTATTAGCGGGGGGGCCCTTCAGTTCTTC.

The chain combines TRBV28 with TRBJ1-4; D not certain. The CDR3 contains 14 residues. Trimming took off 3 bases at V and 4 bases at J, with 9 bases between the two ends. Germline values: CDR1 MDHEN, CDR2 SYDVKM. The CDR3 here is CASSLRGHNEKLFF. The CDR3 nucleotides are TGTGCCAGCAGTTTGCGCGGGCATAATGAAAAACTGTTTTTT.

This clonotype was recorded a few times. The rearrangement uses TRBV6-1 and TRBJ1-5, with 8 bases matching TRBD1. The V and J ends lost 4 bases and 5 bases, in that order; junction bases with no gene match: 10. CDR1 is MNHNS, CDR2 SASEGT, per germline. The CDR3 covers 16 residues. CDR3 protein: CASSVTTDRAHQPQHF. The CDR3 nucleotides are TGTGCCAGCAGTGTCACAACGGACAGGGCCCATCAGCCCCAGCATTTT.

This clonotype was seen repeatedly, ten times or more. CDR3 amino acids: CASSGGTSGSYEQYF. DNA of the CDR3: TGCGCCAGCAGCGGGGGGACTAGCGGGTCCTACGAGCAGTACTTC. The V call is TRBV5-1, the J call TRBJ2-7, with 12 bases matching TRBD2. The CDR3 consists of 15 residues. Losses at the gene ends were 4 bases for V and 1 base for J; bases not matched to a gene: 3. Germline assignment: CDR1 SGHRS and CDR2 YFSETQ. Complete variable domain (other parts from reference TRBV5-1 and TRBJ2-7): KAGVTQTPRYLIKTRGQQVTLSCSPISGHRSVSWYQQTPGQGLQFLFEYFSETQRNKGNFPGRFSGRQFSNSRSEMNVSTLELGDSALYLCASSGGTSGSYEQYFGPGTRLTVT.

This clonotype was seen a handful of times. The chain recombines TRBV5-1 with TRBJ2-2; the D is unclear. Per germline, CDR1 SGHRS and CDR2 YFSETQ. Trimming cost V 4 bases and J 7 bases, with 8 bases left between them. CDR3 length: 12 residues. As DNA, the CDR3 is TGCGCCAGCAGCGATTCGGGCGGGGAGCTGTTTTTT. Translation gives CASSDSGGELFF.

This clonotype was detected a few times. The V gene is TRBV20-1, the J gene TRBJ1-1, with D perhaps TRBD1 (6 bases). The CDR3 sequence is 13 residues long. V lost 4 bases to trimming and J lost 5 bases, with 14 bases between them. The germline CDR1 and CDR2 sequences are DFQATT and SNEGSKA (reference sequence). The CDR3 here is CSATPGADTEAFF. The CDR3 nucleotides are TGCAGTGCTACCCCGGGGGCGGATACTGAAGCTTTCTTT.

This chain uses TRBV20-1 with TRBJ1-1, with D unclear. The CDR3 runs to 13 residues. Trimming pared 5 bases from V and 0 bases from J, leaving 10 bases between. From germline, CDR1 is DFQATT and CDR2 SNEGSKA (reference sequence). CDR3 residues: CSAPAAVNTEAFF. The CDR3 DNA reads as TGCAGTGCTCCGGCCGCCGTGAACACTGAAGCTTTCTTT.

The chain couples TRBV7-9 to TRBJ2-7; 7 bases align to TRBD2. This CDR3 comprises 15 residues. Germline CDR1 is SEHNR and CDR2 is FQNEAQ (reference sequence). V lost 5 bases, J lost 5 bases, and 12 bases stayed unmatched. DNA of the CDR3: TGTGCCAGCAGCCCCACTCGCGGGAGAGGCAACGAGCAGTACTTC. Residues: CASSPTRGRGNEQYF.

J is TRBJ1-2 and V is TRBV9; D perhaps matches TRBD1 (5 bases). Trimming cost V 2 bases and J 2 bases, with 7 bases left between them. CDR1 SGDLS and CDR2 YYNGEE come from the germline V gene. The CDR3 is 13 residues long. The CDR3 region is CASSVGVNYGYTF. The CDR3 bases are TGTGCCAGCAGCGTGGGGGTGAACTATGGCTACACCTTC.

This clonotype was detected only a few times. The chain combines TRBV3-1 with TRBJ2-7, with a possible D match to TRBD1 (5 bases). Germline lookup yields CDR1 LGHDT and CDR2 YNNKEL (reference sequence). The CDR3 is 14 residues long. Trimming took 4 bases from V and 3 from J, leaving 13 bases between them. CDR3 sequence: CASSRMDMNYEQYF. The CDR3 DNA is TGTGCCAGCAGCCGTATGGACATGAACTACGAGCAGTACTTC.

The chain carries TRBV7-8 and TRBJ1-4, with D maybe TRBD1 (5 bases). The CDR3 is 16 amino acids. Germline CDR1 SGHVS, CDR2 FQNEAQ. V shed 2 bases and J shed 5 bases, with 15 bases lying between them. The CDR3 loop reads CASSLWGPRGNEKLFF. In nucleotides, the CDR3 is TGTGCCAGCAGCTTATGGGGCCCCCGGGGGAATGAAAAACTGTTTTTT. Full variable domain (outside the CDR3, taken from reference TRBV7-8 and TRBJ1-4): GAGVSQSPRYKVAKRGQDVALRCDPISGHVSLFWYQQALGQGPEFLTYFQNEAQLDKSGLPSDRFFAERPEGSVSTLKIQRTQQEDSAVYLCASSLWGPRGNEKLFFGSGTQLSVL.